Listed below are T cell receptor beta chains from one sample, sequenced in a study of blood T cell repertoires in COVID-19. Measured with immunoSEQ multiplex PCR; TCRdb has only the in-frame clones, and not every one. The sample carries 250,000 to 300,000 clones, approximately 88% recorded once. Specimen: PBMCs or T cells enriched from blood (not recorded which). The receptor set was obtained from a woman in her 40s who had recovered from COVID-19. CDR3s include the opening cysteine and the closing phenylalanine or tryptophan. A D gene is named only where the DNA matches it firmly. Only some rows state a clone size, as once, few, many or a class for expanded clones.

D: TRBD1; V: TRBV6-1; length: 15; J: TRBJ1-2; size: .; DNA: TGTGCCAGCAGTGAAAATTGGACAGGGGGCTATGGCTACACCTTC; CDR3: CASSENWTGGYGYTF
D: .; V: TRBV9; length: 14; J: TRBJ2-1; size: .; DNA: TGTGCCAGCAGCCCAACGGACTCGAACAATGAGCAGTTCTTC; CDR3: CASSPTDSNNEQFF
D: TRBD2; V: TRBV4-1; length: 20; J: TRBJ2-2; size: .; DNA: TGCGCCAGCAGCCAAGACCCAGGACTAGCGGGAGTCGGGAACACCGGGGAGCTGTTTTTT; CDR3: CASSQDPGLAGVGNTGELFF
D: TRBD2; V: TRBV6-4; length: 14; J: TRBJ2-2; size: .; DNA: TGTGCCAGCAGTGATGCGGGAGGCACCGGGGAGCTGTTTTTT; CDR3: CASSDAGGTGELFF
D: TRBD2; V: TRBV7-2; length: 15; J: TRBJ2-1; size: .; DNA: TGTGCCAGCAAGGTAGCGGGGAGTACCTACAATGAGCAGTTCTTC; CDR3: CASKVAGSTYNEQFF
D: TRBD2; V: TRBV4-2; length: 17; J: TRBJ2-2; size: .; DNA: TGTGCCAGCAGCCTCGCCGGGGGGAGAGCTGACACCGGGGAGCTGTTTTTT; CDR3: CASSLAGGRADTGELFF
D: .; V: TRBV9; length: 13; J: TRBJ1-2; size: .; DNA: TGTGCCAGCAGCGTAGACAGAGACTATGGCTACACCTTC; CDR3: CASSVDRDYGYTF
D: .; V: TRBV11-2; length: 16; J: TRBJ2-2; size: .; DNA: TGTGCCAGCAGCCTTAGCGTCTCCCCGAACACCGGGGAGCTGTTTTTT; CDR3: CASSLSVSPNTGELFF
D: .; V: TRBV6-1; length: 15; J: TRBJ1-4; size: few; DNA: TGTGCCAGCAGTGAACACCTGGGCCCGGGGGAAAAACTGTTTTTT; CDR3: CASSEHLGPGEKLFF
D: .; V: TRBV5-1; length: 14; J: TRBJ1-2; size: .; DNA: TGCGCCAGCAGCTTGATGGACAGCAACTATGGCTACACCTTC; CDR3: CASSLMDSNYGYTF
D: .; V: TRBV3-1/TRBV3-2; length: 14; J: TRBJ1-5; size: .; DNA: TGTGCCAGCAGCCAAGGTACGGGCAATCAGCCCCAGCATTTT; CDR3: CASSQGTGNQPQHF
D: .; V: TRBV9; length: 14; J: TRBJ2-1; size: once; DNA: TGTGCCAGCGGTGGCGAGCGTCGCTTCAATGAGCAGTTCTTC; CDR3: CASGGERRFNEQFF
D: TRBD2; V: TRBV27; length: 15; J: TRBJ2-7; size: .; DNA: TGTGCCAGTTCCCTTGGCCCCAGCGGGGGGCCACAGCAGTACTTC; CDR3: CASSLGPSGGPQQYF
D: .; V: TRBV4-3; length: 18; J: TRBJ2-6; size: .; DNA: TGCGCCAGCAGCCAAGATTTCCACAGTAACTCTGGGGCCAACGTCCTGACTTTC; CDR3: CASSQDFHSNSGANVLTF
D: .; V: TRBV11-2; length: 16; J: TRBJ2-5; size: .; DNA: TGTGCCAGCAGCTTCCTAGGGGCAGGGGCCCAAGAGACCCAGTACTTC; CDR3: CASSFLGAGAQETQYF
D: .; V: TRBV18; length: 15; J: TRBJ2-7; size: once; DNA: TGTGCCAGCTCACCAACGGTTGGCAGGTGGAACGAGCAGTACTTC; CDR3: CASSPTVGRWNEQYF
D: TRBD1; V: TRBV6-5; length: 15; J: TRBJ1-1; size: .; DNA: TGTGCCAGCAGTTTCGGGGACAGGTTGAACACTGAAGCTTTCTTT; CDR3: CASSFGDRLNTEAFF
D: .; V: TRBV9; length: 17; J: TRBJ1-3; size: .; DNA: TGTGCCAGCAGCGTAAGTGCCAGGCCGGAATCTGGAAACACCATATATTTT; CDR3: CASSVSARPESGNTIYF
D: .; V: TRBV7-9; length: 17; J: TRBJ1-5; size: .; DNA: TGTGCCAGCAGCCTCAGTCGGGCCGGCTCAGGGAATCAGCCCCAGCATTTT; CDR3: CASSLSRAGSGNQPQHF
D: TRBD1; V: TRBV10-3; length: 14; J: TRBJ1-1; size: .; DNA: TGTGCCAACCCAGGGGGCTTGGACGTCACTGAAGCTTTCTTT; CDR3: CANPGGLDVTEAFF
D: TRBD2; V: TRBV4-1; length: 19; J: TRBJ2-1; size: .; DNA: TGCGCCAGCAGCCAAATCAGCGGACTAGCGGGGGGTCGATACAATGAGCAGTTCTTC; CDR3: CASSQISGLAGGRYNEQFF
D: .; V: TRBV27; length: 16; J: TRBJ2-4; size: .; DNA: TGTGCCAGCAGTTTATCGGCGACAGGCGTCAACAACATTCAGTACTTC; CDR3: CASSLSATGVNNIQYF
D: .; V: TRBV12-3/TRBV12-4; length: 12; J: TRBJ1-5; size: .; DNA: TGTGCCAGCAGTCCCCGGGGTCAGCCCCAGCATTTT; CDR3: CASSPRGQPQHF
D: TRBD1; V: TRBV7-8; length: 14; J: TRBJ1-2; size: few; DNA: TGTGCCAGCAGCCTAGGACAGGCGAACTATGGCTACACCTTC; CDR3: CASSLGQANYGYTF
D: .; V: TRBV7-2; length: 17; J: TRBJ2-1; size: .; DNA: TGTGCCAGCAGCGAATCAGTGTTTGATAGCGGCTACAATGAGCAGTTCTTC; CDR3: CASSESVFDSGYNEQFF
D: TRBD1; V: TRBV5-1; length: 17; J: TRBJ1-6; size: .; DNA: TGCGCCAGCAGCTTGGAGGGGACAGGGCTCGGCAATTCACCCCTCCACTTT; CDR3: CASSLEGTGLGNSPLHF
D: .; V: TRBV4-1; length: 17; J: TRBJ1-5; size: .; DNA: TGCGCCAGCAGCCAAGTCTCAGGGAGGGGTGTCAATCAGCCCCAGCATTTT; CDR3: CASSQVSGRGVNQPQHF
D: TRBD2; V: TRBV11-2; length: 17; J: TRBJ2-5; size: .; DNA: TGTGCCAGCAGCTCGACCGGGACTAGGGGCCGCGGGGAGACCCAGTACTTC; CDR3: CASSSTGTRGRGETQYF
D: .; V: TRBV5-4; length: 15; J: TRBJ2-1; size: .; DNA: TGTGCCAGCAGCTTTGGGCTCCGGGGTCGTAATGAGCAGTTCTTC; CDR3: CASSFGLRGRNEQFF
D: .; V: TRBV4-1; length: 14; J: TRBJ1-6; size: .; DNA: TGCGCCAGCAGTTTACAGGTGCCTAATTCACCCCTCCACTTT; CDR3: CASSLQVPNSPLHF
D: TRBD1; V: TRBV7-7; length: 15; J: TRBJ2-2; size: .; DNA: TGTGCTAGCAGCCCTAGCCGGACAGGGACCGGGGAGCTGTTTTTT; CDR3: CASSPSRTGTGELFF
D: TRBD2; V: TRBV5-4; length: 17; J: TRBJ2-1; size: many; DNA: TGTGCCAGCAGCTTTCCGACTAGCGGGAGCTCCTACAATGAGCAGTTCTTC; CDR3: CASSFPTSGSSYNEQFF
D: TRBD1; V: TRBV5-1; length: 18; J: TRBJ2-7; size: once; DNA: TGCGCCAGCAGCAGCCAGGGGGTCAGGGGTAACCCCCCGACCGAGCAGTACTTC; CDR3: CASSSQGVRGNPPTEQYF
D: .; V: TRBV21-1; length: 14; J: TRBJ2-7; size: .; DNA: TGTGCCAGCAGCCCTCGGGACAGGGGCTCCGAGCAGTACTTC; CDR3: CASSPRDRGSEQYF
D: .; V: TRBV11-2; length: 19; J: TRBJ2-1; size: .; DNA: TGTGCCAGCAGCTCGGGGATGGGTTGGGGAGATGGTTCCTACAATGAGCAGTTCTTC; CDR3: CASSSGMGWGDGSYNEQFF
D: .; V: TRBV27; length: 13; J: TRBJ1-4; size: .; DNA: TGTGCCATCACTCACGAGGGAGGTGAAAAACTGTTTTTT; CDR3: CAITHEGGEKLFF
D: TRBD2; V: TRBV6-1; length: 15; J: TRBJ2-7; size: few; DNA: TGTGCCAGCAGTGAAGCCTCTAGCGGGGGCTACGAGCAGTACTTC; CDR3: CASSEASSGGYEQYF
D: .; V: TRBV10-3; length: 15; J: TRBJ1-1; size: .; DNA: TGTGCCATCAGTGAAAGGGGATTAGGGGACACTGAAGCTTTCTTT; CDR3: CAISERGLGDTEAFF
D: .; V: TRBV7-9; length: 17; J: TRBJ1-2; size: .; DNA: TGTGCCAGCAGTCCCGCCGGCTGGACAGATTCTAACTATGGCTACACCTTC; CDR3: CASSPAGWTDSNYGYTF
D: .; V: TRBV7-3; length: 12; J: TRBJ2-5; size: once; DNA: TGTGCCAGCAGCTTCCCCCAGGGGACCCAGTACTTC; CDR3: CASSFPQGTQYF
D: .; V: TRBV5-1; length: 13; J: TRBJ2-7; size: .; DNA: TGCGCCAGCAGCTTACCCCCGAGCCACGAGCAGTACTTC; CDR3: CASSLPPSHEQYF
D: TRBD1; V: TRBV5-1; length: 19; J: TRBJ1-2; size: .; DNA: TGCGCCAGCAGCCAGAACGAATGGGAGCCCGCGCCAGGGGGGAATGGCTACACCTTC; CDR3: CASSQNEWEPAPGGNGYTF
D: .; V: TRBV6-5; length: 13; J: TRBJ1-5; size: .; DNA: TGTGCCAGCAGTTTAGACAGATATCAGCCCCAGCATTTT; CDR3: CASSLDRYQPQHF
D: .; V: TRBV6-5; length: 14; J: TRBJ2-5; size: .; DNA: TGTGCCAGCAGTTACCTGACAACAAAAGAGACCCAGTACTTC; CDR3: CASSYLTTKETQYF
D: TRBD1; V: TRBV6-6; length: 15; J: TRBJ2-5; size: once; DNA: TGTGCCAGCAACCTACCGGGACAGAACCAAGAGACCCAGTACTTC; CDR3: CASNLPGQNQETQYF
D: .; V: TRBV3-1/TRBV3-2; length: 15; J: TRBJ2-1; size: .; DNA: TGTGCCAGCAGCCTCTACGTGAGCTCCTACAATGAGCAGTTCTTC; CDR3: CASSLYVSSYNEQFF
D: TRBD1; V: TRBV6-2/TRBV6-3; length: 13; J: TRBJ2-5; size: .; DNA: TGTGCCAGCAGTGGACAGGGGATAGCGACCCAGTACTTC; CDR3: CASSGQGIATQYF
D: .; V: TRBV25-1; length: 17; J: TRBJ1-4; size: .; DNA: TGTGCCAGCAGTGAAGCGACAGACTTTGCAACTAATGAAAAACTGTTTTTT; CDR3: CASSEATDFATNEKLFF
D: TRBD2; V: TRBV11-3; length: 17; J: TRBJ2-7; size: once; DNA: TGTGCCAGCAGCTATGGACTAGCGGGAGCCTCTCCCGGCGAGCAGTACTTC; CDR3: CASSYGLAGASPGEQYF
D: .; V: TRBV19; length: 14; J: TRBJ1-1; size: .; DNA: TGTGCCAGTAGTATATGGGCTGTAGACACTGAAGCTTTCTTT; CDR3: CASSIWAVDTEAFF
D: .; V: TRBV6-5; length: 13; J: TRBJ1-1; size: .; DNA: TGTGCCAGCAGTTTTGAGGTGAACACTGAAGCTTTCTTT; CDR3: CASSFEVNTEAFF
D: .; V: TRBV3-1/TRBV3-2; length: 14; J: TRBJ1-4; size: few; DNA: TGTGCCAGCAGCGGGCGAGGGTACGATGAAAAACTGTTTTTT; CDR3: CASSGRGYDEKLFF
D: TRBD1; V: TRBV5-1; length: 14; J: TRBJ2-7; size: .; DNA: TGCGCCAGCAGCCTGACAGGGGGGACCTACGAGCAGTACTTC; CDR3: CASSLTGGTYEQYF
D: .; V: TRBV7-9; length: 11; J: TRBJ2-7; size: .; DNA: TGTGCCAGCAGCTCCCACTACGAGCAGTACTTC; CDR3: CASSSHYEQYF
D: TRBD2; V: TRBV4-1; length: 17; J: TRBJ2-5; size: .; DNA: TGCGCCAGCAGCCAAGGGGGAGCTAGCGGGCCATCGGAGACCCAGTACTTC; CDR3: CASSQGGASGPSETQYF